In this sample, the clone carrying this T cell receptor beta chain turned up a few times. What it recognizes is unknown. The read stops 3 residues short of the end of the CDR3; the missing end is completed from the germline J gene. This sample stems from a study of T cell clonality in common variable immunodeficiency. Study-level results: In common variable immunodeficiency, TCR beta chains reportedly carried fewer deletions and N-nucleotide insertions. CVID subjects showed higher TCRbeta clonality than healthy controls.

CDR1 and CDR2 from the germline V gene are GTSNPN and SVGIG (reference sequence). The CDR3 sequence is 14 residues long. Sequencing was performed with immunoSEQ multiplex PCR; in TCRdb, only in-frame clones are kept and a portion is missing. In total the sample includes approximately 57,000 clones, none of them seen once. Both groups were predominantly of Caucasian heritage. The sequenced material came from peripheral blood mononuclear cells. This receptor was obtained from a person between 18 and 69 years old in good health. The genes are TRBV30 and TRBJ1-2; D gene uncertain. CDR3 DNA, as far as it was read: TGTGCCTGGAAAGCGGGAGAGGGCACAGATACC. Translation: CAWKAGEGTDT. From start to end, the CDR3 is CAWKAGEGTDTYTF.